This TCR beta chain was retrieved from a study of cytomegalovirus exposure and HLA in healthy donors. Looking at the study overall: A previous analysis identified around 120 million unique TCR beta sequences derived from about 180 million T cells. Findings of the study overall: What a later analysis reportedly showed was that an Asian-associated ancestry cluster had fewer N-insertions than the approximately 700-donor mean. The authors later linked a missense DCLRE1C variant to TCR beta V- and J-gene trimming. In an earlier analysis, most TCR beta V segments were productive about 87% or about 30% of the time.

V was pared by 5 bases and J by 0 bases, with 8 bases between. There are 14 residues in the CDR3. The germline gives CDR1 MNHEY, CDR2 SVGAGI. Comment on this clone: Its antigen remains unknown.

Use of 60 Vbeta and 13 Jbeta primers characterized the PCR. Sequencing was performed with immunoSEQ multiplex PCR; in TCRdb, only in-frame clones are kept and a portion is missing. Of under 80,000 clones in the sample, approximately 72% were seen once. Sequences were obtained from PBMCs. This chain links TRBV6-5 with TRBJ1-5, with D unresolved. This TCR came from a man aged 45 to 65 in good health and CMV-seropositive. CDR3: CASSEGYSNQPQHF. The CDR3, as DNA: TGTGCCAGCAGTGAGGGATATAGCAATCAGCCCCAGCATTTT.